These 9 T cell receptor beta chains share one sample of origin, sequenced in a study of blood T cell repertoires in COVID-19. Assay used: immunoSEQ multiplex PCR; TCRdb lists only in-frame clones, some missing. This sample has around 63,000 clones, with 80% to 90% found just once. The source material was peripheral blood. These receptors all come from a woman in her sixties or seventies with COVID-19, enrolled during active disease.

CDR3 nucleotide sequence: TGTGCCAGCAACCAGGGGGCTTATAAGCCCCAGCATTTT. It yields the protein CASNQGAYKPQHF. V gene TRBV7-8 combines with J gene TRBJ1-5; 8 positions match TRBD1. Germline loops: CDR1 SGHVS, CDR2 FQNEAQ. This CDR3 is built from 13 residues. The trim removed 7 bases at V and 8 bases at J, leaving 7 bases unmatched.

The chain combines TRBV19 with TRBJ2-6, with 14 bases matching TRBD2. Germline V gene lookup returns CDR1 LNHDA and CDR2 SQIVND (reference sequence). V lost 8 bases to trimming and J lost 1 base; unmatched junction nucleotides: 10. This CDR3 comprises 19 residues. CDR3 protein: CASSPGRTSGRSGANVLTF. The CDR3, as DNA: TGTGCCAGTTCCCCAGGTAGGACTAGCGGGAGGTCTGGGGCCAACGTCCTGACTTTC.

J is TRBJ2-3 and V is TRBV4-1, with 13 bases identical to TRBD2. The V gene's germline CDR1 is MGHRA and CDR2 YSYEKL. The CDR3 spans 16 residues. V lost 4 bases and J lost 7; bases outside the gene matches: 8. DNA for the CDR3: TGCGCCAGCAGCCTTACTAGCGGGAGGGCCTTGAATACGCAGTATTTT. This gives the protein CASSLTSGRALNTQYF.

The chain employs TRBV18 and TRBJ2-7, with unresolved D. This CDR3 contains 16 residues. From germline, CDR1 is KGHSH and CDR2 LQKENI. The germline V and J ends were trimmed by 3 bases and 1 base, with 16 bases remaining between them. The CDR3 DNA sequence: TGTGCCAGCTCACCTCTTCGTCAGTCTCTTTCCTACGAGCAGTACTTC. Its protein product is CASSPLRQSLSYEQYF.

This chain links TRBV6-5 with TRBJ2-7, with TRBD2 as a possible D gene (6 bases). The V end lost 4 bases, the J end lost 0 bases, and 13 bases lay between the germline ends. Germline CDR1 and CDR2: MNHEY and SVGAGI. CDR3 size: 15 residues. CDR3 nucleotides: TGTGCCAGCAGTTCTTCCTGGGACTCCTCCTACGAGCAGTACTTC. Residues: CASSSSWDSSYEQYF.

This clone was recorded once. The junction departs from germline at one end; a sequencing error may be responsible. The chain employs TRBV7-2 and TRBJ1-2; a possible D gene is TRBD1 (5 bases). CDR3 length: 14 residues. CDR1 and CDR2 (germline): SGHTA, FQGNSA. CDR3 loop: CASSSGTLNSGYTF. CDR3 bases: TGTGCCAGCAGCTCCGGGACTCTTAACTCTGGCTACACCTTC.

This sequence joins TRBV29-1 and TRBJ1-4; 7 bases align to TRBD1. Germline V gives CDR1 SQVTM, CDR2 ANQGSEA. The CDR3 covers 16 residues. The V and J ends lost 0 bases and 5 bases, in that order; junction bases with no gene match: 9. CDR3 loop: CSVEDANRGRNEKLFF. The CDR3 region has the DNA TGCAGCGTTGAAGACGCCAACAGGGGAAGGAATGAAAAACTGTTTTTT.

This chain links TRBV6-2 or TRBV6-3 with TRBJ2-7; 10 bases agree with TRBD2. Trimming removed 5 bases from V and 5 bases from J; junction bases left unmatched: 9. The CDR3 runs 15 residues. The germline V gene has CDR1 MNHEY and CDR2 SVGEGT. CDR3 nucleotide sequence: TGTGCCAGCAGTCCCCTAGCGGGAGTTCGGCACGAGCAGTACTTC. The encoded protein is CASSPLAGVRHEQYF.

This chain links TRBV4-3 with TRBJ2-7; tentatively, D is TRBD1 (5 bases). V lost 0 bases to trimming and J lost 4 bases, with 13 bases between them. This CDR3 spans 15 amino acids. Germline V gene sequence: CDR1 LGHNA, CDR2 YSLEER. This CDR3 reads CASSQEGASFYEQYF. The CDR3 coding sequence is TGCGCCAGCAGCCAAGAAGGGGCTAGTTTTTACGAGCAGTACTTC.